This T cell receptor (beta chain) was recovered during a study of cytomegalovirus exposure and HLA in healthy donors. Overall study results and limits: It was likely that a cluster of highly shared sequence variants was a sequencing artifact.

As to this clone: No antigen is known for it.

The CDR3 spans 15 residues. The V gene end was trimmed by 6 bases and the J gene end by 3 bases; junction bases not matched to a gene: 4. Germline-derived CDR1 and CDR2 are SNHLY and FYNNEI. The study ran its PCR with 60 Vbeta and 13 Jbeta primers. Assay used: immunoSEQ multiplex PCR; TCRdb lists only in-frame clones, some missing. The table shows 75,000 to 100,000 clones, with approximately 75% occurring only once. The sequence was collected from a woman aged 70 to 79 in good health and CMV-seropositive. The chain employs TRBV2 and TRBJ2-3, with TRBD2 matching over 12 bases. The sample taken for sequencing was PBMCs. The CDR3 DNA reads TGTGCCAGCAGGCGACTAGCGGGAGTGACAGATACGCAGTATTTT. Its translation is CASRRLAGVTDTQYF.